This record covers a single T cell receptor (beta chain). Its antigen remains unidentified. The sample holds no much larger clone one base away, and base qualities are not on file. The data are from a study of cytomegalovirus exposure and HLA in healthy donors (dated by TCRdb to the late 2010s). For context, the study as a whole: In an earlier analysis of about 560 of the donors, approximately 300 Gb of sequence data and about 110 million unique TCR beta sequences from 180 million or so T cells were reported. Roughly 320 gigabases of sequencing data and 91 million or so unique TCR sequences made up an early release that covered 640 HLA-typed donors. Of the roughly 400 genotyped donors, about 84% fell in the genetic ancestry cluster associated with self-reported Caucasian donors. The study aimed to test whether signatures of past pathogen exposure could be identified by cataloging public T cell receptors. The study used immunosequencing to profile the T cell repertoires of 600 to 850 subjects and linked those repertoires to cytomegalovirus serostatus. A separate validation cohort of 90 to 150 different subjects was used in addition to the roughly 670-subject first cohort. The study combined high-throughput TCR immunosequencing, statistical association of individual TCRs with disease status, and machine learning to predict cytomegalovirus infection status. To study patterns of TCR occurrence, a later analysis re-analyzed previously published TCR beta repertoires from several hundred donors and added high-resolution HLA genotyping. Rather than drawing on any new phenotypic data, the later analysis identified candidate immune exposures from TCR beta sequences and the way those sequences occurred across donors. In an earlier analysis of 500 to 650 of the donors, high-throughput TCR beta sequencing was used to judge whether each TCR beta V gene segment behaved as functional or pseudogenic. Alongside the repertoire data, information on donor age, sex, ethnicity and CMV serostatus was compiled. A later genetic analysis used genome-wide SNP genotypes for about 65% of the 666 donors, treating that subset as a discovery cohort. Every repertoire in the discovery cohort had been generated on one and the same sequencing platform. HLA typing covered class I and class II loci at four-digit resolution. Typing coverage differed by locus: A, B, C, DRB1 and DQB1 were typed in about 620-630 donors, DQA1 in roughly 500, DPA1 in some 610, and DPB1 in just under 480. Several DR-DQ haplotypes were handled as single units for association and clustering because linkage in the cohort was strong. Among almost 400 genotyped donors of the cohort, an average of approximately 250,000 unique TCR beta nucleotide sequences were sequenced per donor, 15% to 20% of them non-productive.

Reading from cysteine to phenylalanine, the CDR3 counts 14 amino acids. Of all the DNA, just the CDR3 is kept, 42 bases in frame from base 1. V loses 3 bases at its end and J loses 4 bases; junction bases beyond the gene matches: 3. CDR1 is given as WSHSY and CDR2 as SAAADI, both from the germline V gene. Libraries were constructed by the immunoSEQ multiplex PCR assay. For the multiplex PCR, a mixture combining 60 forward primers for TCR Vbeta segments and 13 reverse primers for TCR Jbeta segments was used. The CDR3 region of rearranged TCR beta genes was amplified from genomic DNA with a multiplex PCR assay. On the Illumina HiSeq System, the amplified TCR beta libraries were sequenced as 87-base-pair reads. In the source study's methods: In a later analysis, some 80 million unique TCR beta chains were counted across the roughly 670 repertoires, and approximately 11 million of these chains were shared by at least two donors. Raw reads were error-corrected and collapsed into unique sequences with a nearest-neighbor algorithm that merged closely related sequences to remove PCR and sequencing errors. V, D and J gene segments were assigned by aligning CDR3 sequences to IMGT reference sequences. For a sequence to be retained, a match of at least six nucleotides was required to both a V gene segment and a J gene segment. A rearrangement counted as productive if the CDR3 had no stop codons and remained in frame with V and J, and every other rearrangement counted as non-productive. CDR3 was defined according to IMGT convention as the region running from the second conserved V-encoded cysteine to the conserved J-encoded phenylalanine. In an earlier analysis of just under 600 of the donors, sequences lacking an unambiguous match to a single V gene segment were excluded. An earlier analysis of roughly 590 of the donors called V segments functional above 56.7% productive rearrangements and segregating when the between-donor standard deviation exceeded 5%. A statistical classification framework was built to diagnose cytomegalovirus status from the catalog of TCR beta chain sequences. In a later analysis, V and J genes were assigned by comparing TCR nucleotide sequences against IMGT/GENE-DB human TR gene sequences. The TCRdist pipeline was used in a later analysis to assign CDR3 sequences and most-parsimonious VDJ recombination scenarios. In a later analysis, each TCR beta chain was defined by its CDR3 amino acid sequence together with its V-gene family, and reads without a unique V-gene family were excluded. In a later analysis, 500 to 650 highly shared, low-generation-probability nucleotide sequences were removed to address suspected cross-contamination and a sequencing artifact. In a later analysis, a clonal expansion index for each public chain was calculated from normalized within-repertoire ranks of inferred template counts. In a later analysis, generation probabilities were computed using a VDJ recombination model fitted to out-of-frame rearrangements, and the results were checked against IGoR. In a later analysis, TCR-TCR, TCR-HLA and TCR-CMV co-occurrence was scored with hypergeometric tests, and a repertoire-size bias correction was applied to TCR pairs. False discovery rates were estimated in a later analysis by permuting HLA or CMV assignments 20 times. In a later analysis, co-occurring TCRs were grouped with DBSCAN, and TCRdist sequence similarity was added when clustering was performed within HLA-allele-positive subsets. Repertoires with fewer than 30,000 or more than 120,000 public chains were left out of co-occurrence clustering, as were five repertoires with anomalous nucleotide sharing. In TCRdb, the immuneACCESS table is reduced to in-frame sequences with V and J assigned. These tables do not hold every clone; where another copy was compared, an unresolved V gene accounts for under half, and the others remain unexplained. The V and J calls and the clone size are those of that table, but D and trimming were determined from the DNA. A total of more than 150,000 clones appear in this sample, around 76% of them only once. The ten biggest clones cover 1.5% of the sample.

The cohort consisted of 600 to 700 healthy bone marrow donors. At the time of sampling, all cohort members were nominally healthy, though unrecorded immune exposures were likely present. The donor was CMV seronegative and belonged to the group of over 300 seronegative cohort members. Each donor provided a peripheral blood sample, and peripheral blood mononuclear cells were used for TCR beta sequencing. Genomic DNA was extracted from the blood cell samples with the Qiagen DNeasy Blood Extraction Kit. The study at large found these results: Across donors, most TCR sequences were observed very rarely, whereas some public TCRs were present in many individuals. A cluster of highly shared sequence variants was judged likely to be a technical artifact of the sequencing pipeline. Because HLA typing was missing for some donors at each locus, association tests included only the typed subset. Correlated functional status among segregating V segments might reflect linkage disequilibrium, but an unknown experimental factor could not be ruled out. An association between a missense DCLRE1C variant and V-gene and J-gene trimming of TCR beta chains was found in a later genetic analysis and replicated in an independent cohort. The 87-base-pair reads could not distinguish some IMGT-functional V segments, including TRBV6-2 and TRBV6-3, so those segments were excluded. The study gave a list of under 200 TCR beta chains associated with cytomegalovirus. A later analysis found that HLA-associated TCR beta chains were more clonally expanded and had lower generation probabilities than equally common non-associated chains. It was suggested by the authors that the approach could potentially be generalized to other disease states and immunological phenotypes. A further reported finding was that TCR beta sequences accurately predicted the HLA-A and HLA-B alleles for most subjects in the first cohort. According to a later analysis, parvovirus B19, influenza, CMV and Epstein-Barr virus appeared linked to several top co-occurrence clusters. A later genetic analysis reported fewer N-insertions in productive TCRs among donors in an Asian-associated ancestry cluster than the roughly 700-donor mean. According to a later analysis, TCR association rates differed among HLA loci, with DRB1 alleles showing the most associated TCRs and HLA-C alleles showing the fewest. Roughly uniform sequencing depth across donors was assumed in presence/absence analyses, although this assumption may not hold. An earlier analysis of some 560 of the donors showed that most TCR beta V segments appeared in productive rearrangements either about 87% or about 30% of the time, which broadly matched IMGT annotations. The earlier analysis of 450 to 700 of the donors excluded some 16 rarely observed V segments, including chromosome 9 orphons, because counts were too low. Cytomegalovirus status was reported to be diagnosed by the classifier with high specificity and sensitivity in both the original and validation cohorts. In this cohort, only TCR beta chains were sequenced, and detectable features were limited by the absence of alpha or paired-chain data. A later analysis associated about 16,000 TCR beta sequences with specific HLA alleles at a false discovery rate of 0.05. A few of the identified cytomegalovirus-associated TCR beta chains were confirmed in vitro to be specific for cytomegalovirus antigens. Most CMV-associated TCR beta chains appeared to be HLA-restricted in a later analysis, and the HLA associations seemed to be driven largely by CMV exposure. For the cohort, immune exposure information was limited to CMV serostatus. When HLA alleles, especially DR and DQ, strongly co-occurred, TCR associations were difficult to assign to individual alleles.

Specimen: PBMCs. The TCR comes from a man between 40 and 49 years old in good health and CMV-seronegative. The chain is made from TRBV10-2 and TRBJ2-1, with 7 bases matching TRBD1. The nucleotide sequence is given as TGCGCCAGCAGTGACAGGGGGAGATACAATGAGCAGTTCTTC. This yields the protein CASSDRGRYNEQFF.